A single sample gave rise to the 10 T cell receptor beta chains below, sequenced in a study of PD-L1 blockade in urothelial cancer. Generated by immunoSEQ multiplex PCR, the TCRdb table keeps only in-frame clones and is missing some. The data hold about 37,000 clones, with roughly four fifths observed a single time. The sample in question was PBMCs, obtained around atezolizumab (anti-PD-L1) treatment. These receptors were collected from a man in his sixties with urothelial cancer.

The table lists this clone with a few counts. The rearrangement uses TRBV7-9 and TRBJ2-2; D is uncertain. The CDR3 is made up of 14 amino acids. V lost 1 base, J lost 4 bases, and 7 bases lay in between. The germline V gene has CDR1 SEHNR and CDR2 FQNEAQ (reference sequence). CDR3 bases: TGTGCCAGCAGCTTAGACGAGGCCACCGGGGAGCTGTTTTTT. Its protein product is CASSLDEATGELFF.

The chain carries TRBV28 and TRBJ2-3; the D gene is possibly TRBD1 (6 bases). Germline V gives CDR1 MDHEN, CDR2 SYDVKM. V lost 5 bases, J lost 1 base, and 10 bases lay in between. This CDR3 has 14 amino acids. CDR3 coding DNA: TGTGCCAGCAGTATCCAGGGGCGCACAGATACGCAGTATTTT. This codes for CASSIQGRTDTQYF.

The chain uses TRBV28 and TRBJ2-3; the match to TRBD1 covers 7 bases. This CDR3 is 15 amino acids long. Germline V CDR1 and CDR2: MDHEN, SYDVKM. V dropped 6 bases and J dropped 0; count of bases not matched to a gene: 6. The CDR3 reads CASSRQGTSTDTQYF. DNA of the CDR3: TGTGCCAGCAGCAGACAGGGTACTAGCACAGATACGCAGTATTTT. The complete variable domain, with remaining parts taken from reference TRBV28 and TRBJ2-3, reads DVKVTQSSRYLVKRTGEKVFLECVQDMDHENMFWYRQDPGLGLRLIYFSYDVKMKEKGDIPEGYSVSREKKERFSLILESASTNQTSMYLCASSRQGTSTDTQYFGPGTRLTVL.

This chain links TRBV29-1 with TRBJ2-3; D remains unclear. V lost 4 bases, J lost 0 bases, and 8 bases lay in between. Germline V CDR1 and CDR2: SQVTM, ANQGSEA. This CDR3 has 13 residues. This CDR3 is CSVGSRSTDTQYF. CDR3 nucleotides: TGCAGCGTTGGGAGTCGGAGCACAGATACGCAGTATTTT.

The chain combines TRBV29-1 with TRBJ1-1; 7 bases are a match to TRBD1. Germline V gene sequence: CDR1 SQVTM, CDR2 ANQGSEA. With V trimmed by 4 bases and J by 5 bases, 4 bases remained unmatched. The CDR3 is 12 residues long. The CDR3 loop reads CSVGQGGTEAFF. Written as DNA, the CDR3 is TGCAGCGTTGGACAGGGAGGAACTGAAGCTTTCTTT.

The chain uses TRBV6-6 and TRBJ1-6; 11 positions match TRBD1. The CDR3 runs 15 residues. Germline assignment: CDR1 MNHNY and CDR2 SVGAGI (reference sequence). Trimming removed 6 bases from V and 4 bases from J; junction bases left unmatched: 2. CDR3 in amino acids: CASRRDRGYNSPLHF. The CDR3 DNA reads TGTGCCAGCAGGAGGGACAGGGGGTATAATTCACCCCTCCACTTT.

J is TRBJ2-5 and V is TRBV7-8; D gene unclear. Trimming stripped 5 bases from V and 2 bases from J, with 9 bases between. The CDR3 length is 13 residues. Germline V gene lookup returns CDR1 SGHVS and CDR2 FQNEAQ. The CDR3 sequence is CASSRVEQETQYF. The CDR3, as DNA: TGTGCCAGCAGCCGCGTAGAGCAAGAGACCCAGTACTTC.

CDR3 loop: CASSSIFGEYEQYF. In DNA, the CDR3 is TGTGCCAGCAGCTCTATTTTCGGGGAATACGAGCAGTACTTC. The chain links TRBV5-6 to TRBJ2-7, with D tentatively TRBD2 (5 bases). CDR3 length: 14 amino acids. CDR1 and CDR2 from the germline V gene are SGHDT and YYEEEE. V lost 3 bases and J lost 4, with 14 bases in between.

The chain recombines TRBV2 with TRBJ2-7, with unresolved D. V lost 4 bases and J 2 bases, leaving 9 bases between the germline ends. Germline V CDR1 and CDR2: SNHLY, FYNNEI. The CDR3 is 13 amino acids. The CDR3 nucleotides read TGTGCCAGCAGTGTTAACAGAGCCTACGAGCAGTACTTC. Residues: CASSVNRAYEQYF.

The chain uses TRBV28 and TRBJ1-2, with D uncertain. The germline gives CDR1 MDHEN, CDR2 SYDVKM. This CDR3 has 15 residues. Trimming removed 5 bases from V and 4 bases from J, with 17 bases in between. CDR3 DNA: TGTGCCAGCAGTGCTGGAGGGATGGGCCCCTATGGCTACACCTTC. Translated: CASSAGGMGPYGYTF.